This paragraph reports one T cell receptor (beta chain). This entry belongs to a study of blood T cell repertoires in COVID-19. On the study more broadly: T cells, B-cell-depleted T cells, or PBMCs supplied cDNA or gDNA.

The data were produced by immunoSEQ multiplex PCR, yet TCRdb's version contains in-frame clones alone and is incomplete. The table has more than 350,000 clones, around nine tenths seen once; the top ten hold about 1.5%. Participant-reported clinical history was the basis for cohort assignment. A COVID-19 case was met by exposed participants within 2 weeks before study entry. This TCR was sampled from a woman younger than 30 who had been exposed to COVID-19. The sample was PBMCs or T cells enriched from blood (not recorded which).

In DNA form, the CDR3 reads TGTGCCAGCAGTGTACAGGGTGTGGGCGGGGCCAACGTCCTGACTTTC. Translating gives CASSVQGVGGANVLTF. V usage is TRBV6-1 and J usage is TRBJ2-6; D perhaps matches TRBD1 (6 bases). Germline V CDR1 and CDR2: MNHNS, SASEGT. V dropped 4 bases and J dropped 4 bases, with 14 bases sitting between them. The CDR3 sequence is 16 residues long.